The rows below give T cell receptor beta chains drawn from one sample of a study of cytomegalovirus exposure and HLA in healthy donors. Sequencing used immunoSEQ multiplex PCR; TCRdb keeps in-frame clones, though not all of them. The top ten hold around 0.97% of the sample, which has about 160,000 clones, almost 80% seen once. Sequencing input: PBMCs. These TCRs come from a woman aged 50 to 60 in good health and CMV-seropositive. The CDR3 runs from the conserved cysteine through the conserved F or W. Fields, in order: clone size, V gene, D gene, J gene, CDR3 protein, CDR3 DNA. D genes are given only for firm matches. Clone size appears in some rows only: once, few, many, or a class for an expanded clone.

clone size: NA; V gene: TRBV19; D gene: NA; J gene: TRBJ1-3; CDR3 protein: CASSMGLRSGNTIYF; CDR3 DNA: TGTGCCAGTAGTATGGGCTTGCGCTCTGGAAACACCATATATTTT
clone size: few; V gene: TRBV6-5; D gene: NA; J gene: TRBJ1-1; CDR3 protein: CASTRTSGAEAFF; CDR3 DNA: TGTGCCAGCACCCGAACATCAGGGGCTGAAGCTTTCTTT
clone size: NA; V gene: TRBV30; D gene: NA; J gene: TRBJ1-4; CDR3 protein: CAGLGANEKLFF; CDR3 DNA: TGTGCCGGACTAGGGGCTAATGAAAAACTGTTTTTT
clone size: NA; V gene: TRBV4-2; D gene: TRBD1; J gene: TRBJ1-2; CDR3 protein: CASSQIRGRTGATNYGYTF; CDR3 DNA: TGTGCCAGCAGCCAAATCCGTGGAAGGACAGGGGCAACTAACTATGGCTACACCTTC
clone size: NA; V gene: TRBV12-5; D gene: NA; J gene: TRBJ2-2; CDR3 protein: CASGASGYGELFF; CDR3 DNA: TGTGCTAGTGGGGCGAGCGGCTACGGGGAGCTGTTTTTT
clone size: NA; V gene: TRBV18; D gene: TRBD2; J gene: TRBJ2-5; CDR3 protein: CASSHSTSAGFVEETQYF; CDR3 DNA: TGTGCCAGCTCACACTCGACTAGCGCCGGGTTCGTGGAAGAGACCCAGTACTTC
clone size: NA; V gene: TRBV21-1; D gene: NA; J gene: TRBJ2-2; CDR3 protein: CASSNSGDTGELFF; CDR3 DNA: TGTGCCAGCAGCAATAGCGGAGACACCGGGGAGCTGTTTTTT
clone size: NA; V gene: TRBV19; D gene: TRBD2; J gene: TRBJ2-7; CDR3 protein: CASSSTSAYEQYF; CDR3 DNA: TGTGCCAGTTCGTCGACTAGCGCCTACGAGCAGTACTTC
clone size: NA; V gene: TRBV19; D gene: NA; J gene: TRBJ1-3; CDR3 protein: CASSTTVRSGNTIYF; CDR3 DNA: TGTGCCAGTAGTACGACAGTCCGCTCTGGAAACACCATATATTTT
clone size: once; V gene: TRBV28; D gene: TRBD1; J gene: TRBJ1-2; CDR3 protein: CASRRQGADGYTF; CDR3 DNA: TGTGCCAGCAGAAGACAGGGGGCGGATGGCTACACCTTC
clone size: few; V gene: TRBV2; D gene: NA; J gene: TRBJ2-2; CDR3 protein: CASSSSGVGTGELFF; CDR3 DNA: TGTGCCAGCAGTAGTTCCGGGGTGGGCACCGGGGAGCTGTTTTTT
clone size: NA; V gene: TRBV27; D gene: NA; J gene: TRBJ2-7; CDR3 protein: CASSPIGGHYEQYF; CDR3 DNA: TGTGCCAGCAGTCCCATTGGGGGACACTACGAGCAGTACTTC
clone size: NA; V gene: TRBV7-8; D gene: TRBD2; J gene: TRBJ2-4; CDR3 protein: CASSVGGGLGIQYF; CDR3 DNA: TGTGCCAGCAGCGTTGGGGGGGGACTCGGCATTCAGTACTTC
clone size: few; V gene: TRBV4-3; D gene: TRBD1; J gene: TRBJ1-3; CDR3 protein: CASSRTRTGGNTIYF; CDR3 DNA: TGCGCCAGCAGCCGGACGCGGACAGGGGGAAACACCATATATTTT
clone size: NA; V gene: TRBV4-1; D gene: NA; J gene: TRBJ1-2; CDR3 protein: CASSLQGDGYGYTF; CDR3 DNA: TGCGCCAGCAGCCTACAGGGAGATGGCTATGGCTACACCTTC
clone size: NA; V gene: TRBV29-1; D gene: TRBD1; J gene: TRBJ2-5; CDR3 protein: CSALPGQVTLGTQYF; CDR3 DNA: TGCAGCGCACTTCCGGGACAGGTGACCCTTGGGACCCAGTACTTC
clone size: NA; V gene: TRBV28; D gene: TRBD2; J gene: TRBJ2-3; CDR3 protein: CASSSLAGTSTDTQYF; CDR3 DNA: TGTGCCAGCAGTTCTCTAGCGGGGACGAGCACAGATACGCAGTATTTT
clone size: NA; V gene: TRBV28; D gene: TRBD2; J gene: TRBJ2-3; CDR3 protein: CASSFSIPQAGANTDTQYF; CDR3 DNA: TGTGCCAGCAGTTTTAGCATTCCCCAAGCGGGGGCCAACACAGATACGCAGTATTTT
clone size: NA; V gene: TRBV28; D gene: NA; J gene: TRBJ1-1; CDR3 protein: CASRLIMNTEAFF; CDR3 DNA: TGTGCCAGCAGACTAATCATGAACACTGAAGCTTTCTTT
clone size: NA; V gene: TRBV4-1; D gene: TRBD1; J gene: TRBJ1-2; CDR3 protein: CASSQGTGDLYGYTF; CDR3 DNA: TGCGCCAGCAGCCAAGGGACAGGGGATCTCTATGGCTACACCTTC
clone size: NA; V gene: TRBV18; D gene: NA; J gene: TRBJ2-7; CDR3 protein: CASSPAGTQSSYEQYF; CDR3 DNA: TGTGCCAGCTCACCTGCCGGGACACAGAGCTCCTACGAGCAGTACTTC
clone size: NA; V gene: TRBV9; D gene: TRBD1; J gene: TRBJ2-1; CDR3 protein: CASSEPGQGRDEQFF; CDR3 DNA: TGTGCCAGCAGCGAACCGGGACAGGGTCGGGATGAGCAGTTCTTC
clone size: NA; V gene: TRBV5-6; D gene: TRBD1; J gene: TRBJ1-1; CDR3 protein: CASGAQGWDTEAFF; CDR3 DNA: TGTGCCAGCGGGGCACAGGGGTGGGACACTGAAGCTTTCTTT
clone size: few; V gene: TRBV30; D gene: TRBD1; J gene: TRBJ2-4; CDR3 protein: CAWSVHSDRGIPKEYF; CDR3 DNA: TGTGCCTGGAGTGTACACTCGGACAGGGGGATTCCGAAGGAGTACTTC
clone size: NA; V gene: TRBV4-1; D gene: TRBD1; J gene: TRBJ1-1; CDR3 protein: CASSQSGQGSTEAFF; CDR3 DNA: TGCGCCAGCAGCCAGAGCGGACAGGGTAGCACTGAAGCTTTCTTT
clone size: NA; V gene: TRBV19; D gene: NA; J gene: TRBJ1-5; CDR3 protein: CASSIVGGPQPQHF; CDR3 DNA: TGTGCCAGTAGTATAGTAGGGGGACCCCAGCCCCAGCATTTT
clone size: NA; V gene: TRBV27; D gene: NA; J gene: TRBJ1-2; CDR3 protein: CASSLRLDTGSGYGYTF; CDR3 DNA: TGTGCCAGCAGTTTACGCCTAGATACAGGGAGTGGCTATGGCTACACCTTC
clone size: NA; V gene: TRBV6-5; D gene: NA; J gene: TRBJ2-7; CDR3 protein: CASRPSRGHEQYF; CDR3 DNA: TGTGCCAGCAGACCGAGCAGGGGCCACGAGCAGTACTTC
clone size: NA; V gene: TRBV5-1; D gene: TRBD1; J gene: TRBJ2-7; CDR3 protein: CASSSGQGASETLEQYF; CDR3 DNA: TGCGCCAGCAGCTCTGGTCAGGGGGCTTCCGAGACCCTCGAGCAGTACTTC